This T cell receptor (beta chain) was obtained from a study of OX40 agonist ivuxolimab in advanced cancers. Turning to the study itself: Three patients got partial responses; one had hepatocellular carcinoma and two had cutaneous melanoma. The study, taken as a whole, reports: With doses of 0.1 to 3.0 mg/kg, CD4+ and CD8+ blood T cells had undergone clonal expansion by week 6. Undetermined was the antigen specificity of the expanded peripheral T cells.

The data were produced by immunoSEQ multiplex PCR, yet TCRdb's version contains in-frame clones alone and is incomplete. The sample lists roughly 75,000 clones, about 88% occurring once. Trimming removed 2 bases from V and 5 bases from J, with 14 bases in between. The V gene's germline CDR1 is GTSNPN and CDR2 SVGIG (reference sequence). The CDR3 extends over 14 amino acids. Worth noting for this clone: Its antigen remains unknown.

This TCR was sampled from an adult with an advanced solid tumor such as melanoma, head and neck, liver or kidney cancer. The chain links TRBV30 to TRBJ2-3; D remains ambiguous. Material: CD4+ or CD8+ T cells sorted from blood, obtained in a trial of the OX40 agonist ivuxolimab. CDR3 DNA: TGTGCCTGGAGTATGGCCGACTCGGGAGATACGCAGTATTTT. Amino acids: CAWSMADSGDTQYF.